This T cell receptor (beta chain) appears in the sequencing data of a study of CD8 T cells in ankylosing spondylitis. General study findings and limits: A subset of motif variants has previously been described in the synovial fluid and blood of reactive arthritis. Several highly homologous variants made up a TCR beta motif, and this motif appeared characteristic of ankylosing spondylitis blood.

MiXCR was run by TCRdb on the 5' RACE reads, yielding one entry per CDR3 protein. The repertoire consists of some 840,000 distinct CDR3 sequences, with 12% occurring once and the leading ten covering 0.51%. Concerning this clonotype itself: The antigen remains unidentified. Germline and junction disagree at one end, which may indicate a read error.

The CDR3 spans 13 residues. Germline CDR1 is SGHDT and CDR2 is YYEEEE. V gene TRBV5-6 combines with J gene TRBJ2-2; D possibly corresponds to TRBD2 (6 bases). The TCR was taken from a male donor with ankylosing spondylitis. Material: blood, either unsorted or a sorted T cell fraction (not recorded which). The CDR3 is CASSLGTTAELFF. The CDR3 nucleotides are TGTGCCAGCAGCTTGGGGACTACCGCGGAGCTGTTTTTT.